This TCR beta chain derives from a study of CD8 T cells in ankylosing spondylitis. Study-wide results and caveats: Earlier reports found some motif variants in synovial fluid and blood in reactive arthritis. Significantly higher representation of disease-linked clones was reported for matched ankylosing spondylitis synovial fluid. A motif of eight highly homologous TCR beta variants was seen as apparently characteristic of ankylosing spondylitis blood.

Germline CDR1 and CDR2: LGHNA and YNFKEQ. Trimming removed 4 bases from V and 4 bases from J, with 23 bases in between. The CDR3 has 19 residues. Quantitative 5'-RACE was performed with molecular barcodes, and it yielded the TCR beta libraries. TCRdb recomputed calls from the 5' RACE reads with MiXCR, one row per CDR3 protein. The sample gives approximately 540,000 distinct CDR3 sequences, about 12% of which show up once; over 6.5% is in the top ten. Note on this clonotype: The antigen remains unidentified.

This TCR derives from a male donor with ankylosing spondylitis. The chain couples TRBV4-2 to TRBJ2-6; perhaps TRBD2 as D (6 bases). Sequenced sample: blood, either unsorted or a sorted T cell fraction (not recorded which). Written as DNA, the CDR3 is TGTGCCAGCAGCCGCCCTAGGGGAAGAGGGACTTTGGGGGCCAACGTCCTGACTTTC. This sequence encodes CASSRPRGRGTLGANVLTF.